A single sample gave rise to the 6 T cell receptor beta chains below, sequenced in a study of beta chain features in type 1 diabetes. No antigen is known for these receptors. Study-level findings and limits: Moderate but significant shortening of TCRB CDR3s was recorded in all four CD4+ subsets from Type 1 diabetes patients.

The whole isolated RNA underwent reverse transcription, so sequencing captured expressed TCRB transcripts. TCRdb's copy holds only in-frame clones and misses some; the assay was immunoSEQ multiplex PCR. The table records some 350,000 clones, roughly 9.8% of them present only once. Sequenced material: central memory CD4+ T cells from blood. The receptors shown here come from a man aged 25-40 years with type 1 diabetes.

This clone occurred many times. This chain connects TRBV9 to TRBJ2-7; possible D gene TRBD1, 6 bases. V lost 1 base to trimming and J lost 6 bases, with 8 bases between them. Germline loops: CDR1 SGDLS, CDR2 YYNGEE. This CDR3 spans 12 amino acids. Here the CDR3 reads CASSVQGIEQYF. In DNA, the CDR3 is TGTGCCAGCAGCGTACAGGGGATCGAGCAGTACTTC.

The rearrangement uses TRBV2 and TRBJ2-2, with 7 bases aligning to TRBD2. The ends lost 3 bases at V and 2 bases at J; junction bases unmatched: 12. The germline V gene has CDR1 SNHLY and CDR2 FYNNEI. The CDR3 covers 18 residues. CDR3 region: CASSERGTATINTGELFF. CDR3 coding DNA: TGTGCCAGCAGTGAGCGGGGGACCGCAACGATCAACACCGGGGAGCTGTTTTTT.

In this sample, this clone turned up a few times. J is TRBJ1-1 and V is TRBV5-1; D is possibly TRBD1 (5 bases). Germline CDR1 SGHRS, CDR2 YFSETQ. Deletions cut 0 bases from V and 3 bases from J, with 12 bases between. The CDR3 runs 15 residues. CDR3 nucleotide sequence: TGCGCCAGCAGCTTGGGGCAGGGAATGGACACTGAAGCTTTCTTT. Protein: CASSLGQGMDTEAFF. Variable domain in full (rest from reference TRBV5-1 and TRBJ1-1): KAGVTQTPRYLIKTRGQQVTLSCSPISGHRSVSWYQQTPGQGLQFLFEYFSETQRNKGNFPGRFSGRQFSNSRSEMNVSTLELGDSALYLCASSLGQGMDTEAFFGQGTRLTVV.

The chain couples TRBV29-1 to TRBJ2-5; tentative D call: TRBD1 (6 bases). The CDR3 has 13 residues. Per the germline V gene, CDR1 is SQVTM and CDR2 is ANQGSEA. Trimming shortened V by 6 bases and J by 2 bases, and 13 bases separated the two germline ends. The CDR3 spells CSVLGDTQETQYF. The CDR3 nucleotides are TGCAGCGTCCTTGGGGACACACAAGAGACCCAGTACTTC.

This clone turned up a few times. This rearrangement joins TRBV7-3 to TRBJ2-1; D possibly corresponds to TRBD1 (5 bases). The germline gives CDR1 SGHTA, CDR2 FQGTGA. There are 16 residues in the CDR3. The germline V and J ends were trimmed by 0 bases and 1 base, with 10 bases remaining between them. The CDR3 DNA sequence: TGTGCCAGCAGCTTAACGGACACCCGTTCCTACAATGAGCAGTTCTTC. Its translation is CASSLTDTRSYNEQFF. The variable domain in full, with the rest retrieved from reference TRBV7-3 and TRBJ2-1, is GAGVSQTPSNKVTEKGKYVELRCDPISGHTALYWYRQSLGQGPEFLIYFQGTGAADDSGLPNDRFFAVRPEGSVSTLKIQRTERGDSAVYLCASSLTDTRSYNEQFFGPGTRLTVL.

This sequence joins TRBV7-8 and TRBJ2-7; TRBD1 aligns across 8 bases. CDR3 length equals 14 residues. CDR1 and CDR2 (germline): SGHVS, FQNEAQ. After removal of 5 bases from V and 1 base from J, the junction contained 4 bases not matched to a gene. The CDR3 spells CASSLDRVSYEQYF. The CDR3 DNA follows: TGTGCCAGCAGCCTGGACAGGGTATCCTACGAGCAGTACTTC.